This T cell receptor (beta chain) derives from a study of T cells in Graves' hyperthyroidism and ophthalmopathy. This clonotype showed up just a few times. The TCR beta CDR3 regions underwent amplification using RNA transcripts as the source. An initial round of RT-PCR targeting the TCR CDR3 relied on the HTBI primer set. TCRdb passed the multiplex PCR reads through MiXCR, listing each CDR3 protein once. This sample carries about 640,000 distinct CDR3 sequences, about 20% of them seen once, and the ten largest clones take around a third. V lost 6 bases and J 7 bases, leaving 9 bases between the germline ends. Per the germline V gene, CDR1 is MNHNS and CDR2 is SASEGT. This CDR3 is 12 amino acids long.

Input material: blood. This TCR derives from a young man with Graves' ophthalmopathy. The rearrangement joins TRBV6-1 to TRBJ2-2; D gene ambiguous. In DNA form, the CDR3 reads TGTGCCAGCAGCCAACTCCGCGGGGAGCTGTTTTTT. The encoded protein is CASSQLRGELFF.